A single sample is the source of the 19 T cell receptor beta chains below, sequenced in a study of shared T cell receptors in the human thymus. Libraries were prepared by immunoSEQ multiplex PCR; TCRdb keeps only in-frame clonotypes and omits some of them. The sample yields around 65,000 clones, 90% to 95% seen once. Sequencing was performed on thymocytes. These receptors all come from a human donor.

The CDR3 DNA reads as TGTGCCAGCAGTCCCTCCCCCGGCGGAAATAATTCACCCCTCCACTTT. It codes for CASSPSPGGNNSPLHF. The chain links TRBV28 to TRBJ1-6; no clear D. The CDR3 is made up of 16 amino acids. Between the trimmed V and J ends, which lost 5 bases and 5 bases, there was a span of 16 bases. Germline values: CDR1 MDHEN, CDR2 SYDVKM. The full variable domain, completed using reference TRBV28 and TRBJ1-6, is DVKVTQSSRYLVKRTGEKVFLECVQDMDHENMFWYRQDPGLGLRLIYFSYDVKMKEKGDIPEGYSVSREKKERFSLILESASTNQTSMYLCASSPSPGGNNSPLHFGNGTRLTVT.

The chain joins TRBV7-9 to TRBJ2-4; 7 nucleotides agree with TRBD1. The CDR3 runs 14 residues. In germline, CDR1 is SEHNR, CDR2 FQNEAQ (reference sequence). The ends lost 4 bases at V and 5 bases at J; junction bases unmatched: 5. The DNA of the CDR3 is TGTGCCAGCAGCTACGGGACAGTCCAAAACATTCAGTACTTC. This encodes CASSYGTVQNIQYF.

CDR3 protein: CASSLWGGQGANYGYTF. The DNA for the CDR3 is TGTGCCAGCAGTTTATGGGGGGGACAGGGCGCTAACTATGGCTACACCTTC. The rearrangement joins TRBV28 to TRBJ1-2, with 9 bases fitting TRBD1. This CDR3 is 17 amino acids long. The V gene's germline CDR1 is MDHEN and CDR2 SYDVKM. Trimming cost V 0 bases and J 0 bases; bases outside gene matches: 5.

This chain connects TRBV6-1 to TRBJ1-5; the match to TRBD1 covers 9 bases. Per the germline V gene, CDR1 is MNHNS and CDR2 is SASEGT. V was clipped by 1 base and J by 3 bases; unmatched bases: 10. This CDR3 is 18 amino acids long. CDR3 nucleotide sequence: TGTGCCAGCAGTGAAGTATTTGGGGACAGGGCCATCAATCAGCCCCAGCATTTT. It codes for CASSEVFGDRAINQPQHF.

The chain is built from TRBV5-6 and TRBJ2-3; D not resolved. The V and J ends lost 0 bases and 0 bases respectively, with 11 bases between them. Germline V CDR1 and CDR2: SGHDT, YYEEEE. This CDR3 has 16 amino acids. The CDR3 DNA sequence: TGTGCCAGCAGCTTGGGCCTACCGCCAAGCACAGATACGCAGTATTTT. Its translation: CASSLGLPPSTDTQYF.

The rearrangement links TRBV19 to TRBJ2-7, with 12 bases fitting TRBD1. The CDR3 consists of 14 residues. Germline lookup yields CDR1 LNHDA and CDR2 SQIVND (reference sequence). V dropped 4 bases and J dropped 6; count of bases not matched to a gene: 4. CDR3 bases: TGTGCCAGTAGTAACCGGGACAGGGGGCCCGAGCAGTACTTC. This sequence encodes CASSNRDRGPEQYF.

This chain uses TRBV5-6 with TRBJ1-2, with TRBD1 as a possible D gene (5 bases). The CDR3 runs 11 residues. Trimming cost V 4 bases and J 7 bases, with 8 bases left between them. Germline V gene sequence: CDR1 SGHDT, CDR2 YYEEEE. CDR3 nucleotide sequence: TGTGCCAGCAGCACAGACAGTGGCTACACCTTC. Its translation: CASSTDSGYTF.

The chain links TRBV7-4 to TRBJ1-1, with 11 bases matching TRBD1. V lost 2 bases to trimming and J lost 1 base; unmatched junction nucleotides: 6. Germline-derived CDR1 and CDR2 are SGHVT and SQSDAQ. The CDR3 is 17 amino acids. The CDR3 DNA sequence: TGTGCCAGCAGCTTAAGTTTAGGACAGGGGGCGAACACTGAAGCTTTCTTT. Residues: CASSLSLGQGANTEAFF.

V is TRBV18 and J is TRBJ1-1; weak D call: TRBD1 (6 bases). This CDR3 comprises 15 residues. Trimming took 2 bases from V and 1 from J, leaving 11 bases between them. CDR1 and CDR2 (germline): KGHSH, LQKENI. CDR3 sequence (DNA): TGTGCCAGCTCACCAAGGGGGATGCGGAACACTGAAGCTTTCTTT. Protein: CASSPRGMRNTEAFF.

This chain uses TRBV7-2 with TRBJ1-1; D uncertain. Trimming took 1 base from V and 4 from J, leaving 13 bases between them. CDR1 is SGHTA and CDR2 is FQGNSA in the germline V gene. The CDR3 is 15 amino acids. DNA for the CDR3: TGTGCCAGCAGCTTAGGTTATAGGGTGGGCACTGAAGCTTTCTTT. Its translation: CASSLGYRVGTEAFF.

The CDR3 DNA reads as TGTGCCAGCAGCTTAGTAGGGACAGGTCATAACAATGAGCAGTTCTTC. Its protein product is CASSLVGTGHNNEQFF. This rearrangement joins TRBV7-9 to TRBJ2-1; 8 nucleotides match TRBD1. V was pared by 1 base and J by 5 bases, with 7 bases of the junction left unmatched. CDR3 length: 16 residues. CDR1 is SEHNR, CDR2 FQNEAQ, per germline (reference sequence).

The chain couples TRBV7-2 to TRBJ1-6, with D tentatively TRBD1 (5 bases). Germline V gives CDR1 SGHTA, CDR2 FQGNSA. There are 18 residues in the CDR3. Trimming took off 0 bases at V and 10 bases at J, with 22 bases between the two ends. CDR3 coding DNA: TGTGCCAGCAGCTTAGCCAGTTATCACCCGGGACGGCCATCACCCCTCCACTTT. This encodes CASSLASYHPGRPSPLHF.

The rearrangement joins TRBV5-1 to TRBJ2-7, with 9 bases aligning to TRBD1. J gave up 1 base and V 4 bases, and 9 bases lay outside the gene matches. CDR1 is SGHRS, CDR2 YFSETQ, per germline. The CDR3 is 16 residues long. The CDR3 DNA reads TGCGCCAGCAGCCCCCCCGGGACAGGGCAATCCTACGAGCAGTACTTC. It encodes CASSPPGTGQSYEQYF.

This chain uses TRBV4-2 with TRBJ2-2; the D is unclear. Germline V gene sequence: CDR1 LGHNA, CDR2 YNFKEQ. The CDR3 length is 15 residues. Trimming took 6 bases from V and 2 from J, leaving 13 bases between them. The CDR3 spells CASSKKNLNTGELFF. In DNA, the CDR3 is TGTGCCAGCAGTAAAAAAAACCTAAACACCGGGGAGCTGTTTTTT.

This clone was found once. The gene calls are TRBV6-4 and TRBJ1-1; weak D call: TRBD1 (6 bases). This CDR3 has 13 amino acids. V lost 0 bases and J 8 bases, leaving 10 bases between the germline ends. CDR1 and CDR2 from the germline V gene are MRHNA and SNTAGT. CDR3 nucleotides: TGTGCCAGCAGTGACTCCGTGGGGACAGAAGCTTTCTTT. It is translated as CASSDSVGTEAFF.

V is TRBV7-2 and J is TRBJ2-1; TRBD1 matches at 9 bases. The germline gives CDR1 SGHTA, CDR2 FQGNSA. The trim removed 3 bases at V and 9 bases at J, leaving 15 bases unmatched. The CDR3 totals 17 residues. The CDR3 protein is CASSFNTSGTGMSEQFF. The DNA for the CDR3 is TGTGCCAGCAGCTTCAATACCTCCGGGACAGGGATGTCTGAGCAGTTCTTC.

The chain recombines TRBV27 with TRBJ1-4, with D maybe TRBD1 (5 bases). V was shortened by 3 bases and J by 4 bases, with 9 bases between the two germline ends. This CDR3 contains 14 residues. The germline V gene has CDR1 MNHEY and CDR2 SMNVEV (reference sequence). CDR3 coding DNA: TGTGCCAGCAGTTTTTCAGGGTGTAATGAAAAACTGTTTTTT. Translated, it gives CASSFSGCNEKLFF.

The rearrangement uses TRBV11-2 and TRBJ2-5; D gene ambiguous. Trimming pared 5 bases from V and 6 bases from J, leaving 13 bases between. Germline loops: CDR1 SGHAT, CDR2 FQNNGV. The CDR3 contains 13 residues. The CDR3 nucleotides read TGTGCCAGCAGCCTACAGTTATTCCAGACCCAGTACTTC. It specifies CASSLQLFQTQYF.

V is TRBV5-8 and J is TRBJ2-5, with D possibly matching TRBD1 (5 bases). This CDR3 spans 14 amino acids. With 0 bases removed from V and 5 bases from J, the gap between germline ends came to 11 bases. Germline assignment: CDR1 SGHTS and CDR2 YDEGEE. The CDR3 DNA sequence: TGTGCCAGCAGCTTGGTAGGGGATCAGGAGACCCAGTACTTC. It yields the protein CASSLVGDQETQYF.